The rows below give T cell receptor beta chains drawn from one sample of a study of OX40 agonist ivuxolimab in advanced cancers. TCRdb keeps only in-frame clones here, not all; method: immunoSEQ multiplex PCR. The table shows approximately 120,000 clones, with around 90% occurring only once. The sample was CD4+ or CD8+ T cells sorted from blood, taken in a trial of the OX40 agonist ivuxolimab. The source of these receptors is an adult with an advanced solid tumor such as melanoma, head and neck, liver or kidney cancer. Each CDR3 is given with its conserved first and last residue. Each record gives: D gene, J gene, V gene, clone size, CDR3 DNA, CDR3 protein. A D gene is named only where the DNA matches it firmly. Clone size is shown for a subset of rows, as once, few, many or a class of expanded clone.

TRBD2 TRBJ2-3 TRBV28 - TGTGCCAGCAGTTTCGGACTAGCGGGTAGCACAGATACGCAGTATTTT CASSFGLAGSTDTQYF
- TRBJ1-2 TRBV28 - TGTGCCAGCAGTTTCTCCGCCCATGGCTACACCTTC CASSFSAHGYTF
TRBD2 TRBJ2-3 TRBV5-1 - TGCGCCAGCAGCTTATACGGACTAGCGGGGATCACAGATACGCAGTATTTT CASSLYGLAGITDTQYF
TRBD1 TRBJ1-1 TRBV10-3 - TGTGCCATCAGTGAGTCTTCCGCAGGGGGTACCGCTGAAGCTTTCTTT CAISESSAGGTAEAFF
- TRBJ2-1 TRBV7-7 - TGTGCTAGCAGCCCCGGGGTTTACAATGAGCAGTTCTTC CASSPGVYNEQFF
- TRBJ2-2 TRBV4-3 - TGCGCCAGCAGCCAGGATTGGCCCAGTGGCGGGGAGCTGTTTTTT CASSQDWPSGGELFF
- TRBJ2-2 TRBV5-1 - TGCGCCAGCAGCTTGGGGTCGGTCACCGGGGAGCTGTTTTTT CASSLGSVTGELFF
TRBD1 TRBJ2-1 TRBV6-5 once TGTGCCAGCAGGAGGACAGGGCCCAAGGAGCAGTTCTTC CASRRTGPKEQFF
TRBD1 TRBJ1-2 TRBV28 - TGTGCCAGCAGCACAGGGGGCGCCGGCTATGGCTACACCTTC CASSTGGAGYGYTF
TRBD1 TRBJ1-5 TRBV18 once TGTGCCAGCTCAACCGGGACAGGGGTTTTGGGCAATCAGCCCCAGCATTTT CASSTGTGVLGNQPQHF
- TRBJ2-5 TRBV5-1 - TGCGCCAGCAGCACCACAGGGGGGGTACAAGAGACCCAGTACTTC CASSTTGGVQETQYF
- TRBJ1-4 TRBV5-1 - TGCGCCAGCAGCTCGGGTCTTGGGGGGACTAATGAAAAACTGTTTTTT CASSSGLGGTNEKLFF
- TRBJ2-3 TRBV12-1 - TGTGCCAGCAGCCCCAGGCGGACCGCGTGTGCAGATACGCAGTATTTT CASSPRRTACADTQYF
- TRBJ2-6 TRBV10-3 - TGTGCCATCAGTGAGTCTAACGGCGGCTCTGGGGCCAACGTCCTGACTTTC CAISESNGGSGANVLTF
TRBD2 TRBJ2-7 TRBV5-4 - TGTGCCAGCAGCGACACTAGCGGGAAGACCGTCTACGAGCAGTACTTC CASSDTSGKTVYEQYF
- TRBJ1-1 TRBV7-3 - TGTGCCAACAGCGGACTGAGGAACACTGAAGCTTTCTTT CANSGLRNTEAFF
TRBD1 TRBJ2-5 TRBV7-2 - TGTGCCAGCACCGGGACAGGGGTCAAAGAGACCCAGTACTTC CASTGTGVKETQYF
- TRBJ1-1 TRBV6-5 - TGTGCCAGCAGTAGGGACTGGAACACTGAAGCTTTCTTT CASSRDWNTEAFF
- TRBJ2-7 TRBV14 - TGTGCCAGCAGCTCCTGGACCGATTCCTACGAGCAGTACTTC CASSSWTDSYEQYF
- TRBJ2-7 TRBV5-8 - TGTGCCAGCAGCTTGGTTCCGCGGGATAACGAGCAGTACTTC CASSLVPRDNEQYF
- TRBJ2-1 TRBV20-1 - TGCAGTGCGCTTGACAATGAGCAGTTCTTC CSALDNEQFF
TRBD1 TRBJ2-1 TRBV4-1 - TGCGCCAGCAGCCGGGGACAGGGGCCTTACAATGAGCAGTTCTTC CASSRGQGPYNEQFF
- TRBJ1-6 TRBV10-3 - TGTGCCATCAGTGAGTCTGGGGGGTCCGGGAATTCACCCCTCCACTTT CAISESGGSGNSPLHF
TRBD2 TRBJ2-1 TRBV2 - TGTGCCAACCCGGGACTAGACTACAATGAGCAGTTCTTC CANPGLDYNEQFF
- TRBJ2-7 TRBV27 - TGTGCCAGCAGCCCCGTTTTGCCGAGTAGGGAAGGCTCCTACGAGCAGTACTTC CASSPVLPSREGSYEQYF
- TRBJ1-4 TRBV29-1 - TGCAGCCATCGAAGTGACGAGTTTGAAAAACTGTTTTTT CSHRSDEFEKLFF
TRBD2 TRBJ2-5 TRBV7-2 - TGTGCCAGCAGCTTAGGGGCGGGAGGTGCTTCAGAGACCCAGTACTTC CASSLGAGGASETQYF
TRBD1 TRBJ2-7 TRBV28 - TGTGCCAGCAGTTTATGGAGGGGGCTGAACGAGCAGTACTTC CASSLWRGLNEQYF
- TRBJ2-5 TRBV9 - TGTGCCAGCAGTCGTAACTCGGGACTCCAAGAGACCCAGTACTTC CASSRNSGLQETQYF
- TRBJ2-5 TRBV25-1 - TGTGCCAGCAGTGACGAATTCGATATTCAAGAGACCCAGTACTTC CASSDEFDIQETQYF